Shown below are 22 T cell receptor beta chains from a single sample sequenced in a study of identifying expanded T cells in peripheral blood. Sequenced by immunoSEQ multiplex PCR; TCRdb stores in-frame clones only, minus some. Of about 89,000 clones listed, approximately 88% are singletons. Sequences were obtained from blood. The receptors here all came from a person between 18 and 75 years old in good health.

The CDR3 DNA reads TGTGCCTGGAGCACCGGGACTAGCTTCCTATCCTACGAGCAGTACTTC. Translation: CAWSTGTSFLSYEQYF. The gene calls are TRBV30 and TRBJ2-7, with 9 bases identical to TRBD2. CDR3 length: 16 amino acids. Germline lookup yields CDR1 GTSNPN and CDR2 SVGIG (reference sequence). V shed 3 bases and J 1 base; nucleotides not matched to a gene: 10.

V gene TRBV7-2 combines with J gene TRBJ2-5, with D possibly TRBD2 on 6 matching bases. The V end was cut by 3 bases, the J end by 5 bases, with 16 bases between. This CDR3 has 15 residues. Germline values: CDR1 SGHTA, CDR2 FQGNSA. The CDR3 spells CASSFFRDSGETQYF. The CDR3 DNA reads as TGTGCCAGCAGCTTTTTTCGGGACTCCGGGGAGACCCAGTACTTC.

The chain links TRBV5-1 to TRBJ1-1; D not certain. From germline, CDR1 is SGHRS and CDR2 YFSETQ. V was clipped by 2 bases and J by 4 bases, with 9 bases between them. CDR3 length: 13 residues. The chain's CDR3 is CASSLKGGTEAFF. The CDR3 nucleotides read TGCGCCAGCAGCTTAAAGGGAGGCACTGAAGCTTTCTTT.

This clone was seen only once. The J gene is TRBJ2-3, the V gene TRBV6-4, with D perhaps matching TRBD1 or TRBD2 (6 bases each). CDR1 is MRHNA, CDR2 SNTAGT, per germline. This CDR3 spans 15 amino acids. V lost 0 bases and J lost 6, with 13 bases in between. CDR3 in DNA: TGTGCCAGCAGTGACTCGAACGGGGGCAAGGATACGCAGTATTTT. It codes for CASSDSNGGKDTQYF.

The chain uses TRBV11-2 and TRBJ2-1; TRBD2 might be the D (5 bases). Germline V CDR1 and CDR2: SGHAT, FQNNGV. The CDR3 runs 14 residues. Trimming took off 5 bases at V and 4 bases at J, with 12 bases between the two ends. In DNA, the CDR3 is TGTGCCAGCAGCCCCGGACTGTTATACAATGAGCAGTTCTTC. Amino acid sequence: CASSPGLLYNEQFF. The full variable domain, rest sourced from reference TRBV11-2 and TRBJ2-1, is EAGVAQSPRYKIIEKRQSVAFWCNPISGHATLYWYQQILGQGPKLLIQFQNNGVVDDSQLPKDRFSAERLKGVDSTLKIQPAKLEDSAVYLCASSPGLLYNEQFFGPGTRLTVL.

This chain links TRBV18 with TRBJ2-5; 10 positions match TRBD1. CDR3 size: 16 residues. The germline CDR1 and CDR2 sequences are KGHSH and LQKENI. The V gene end was trimmed by 3 bases and the J gene end by 5 bases; junction bases not matched to a gene: 9. The DNA of the CDR3 is TGTGCCAGCTCACCTAGGGACAGGGGAGGTTCGGAGACCCAGTACTTC. This sequence encodes CASSPRDRGGSETQYF.

The chain is built from TRBV9 and TRBJ1-2; D gene ambiguous. This CDR3 region has 13 residues. V was shortened by 0 bases and J by 5 bases, with 8 bases between the two germline ends. From germline, CDR1 is SGDLS and CDR2 YYNGEE. The chain's CDR3 is CASSVVVGYGYTF. The DNA of the CDR3 is TGTGCCAGCAGCGTAGTGGTAGGTTATGGCTACACCTTC.

The J gene is TRBJ2-2, the V gene TRBV19; 11 positions match TRBD1. The CDR3 is 15 amino acids. Germline lookup yields CDR1 LNHDA and CDR2 SQIVND (reference sequence). J was trimmed by 4 bases and V by 6 bases; bases with no gene match: 4. The DNA for the CDR3 is TGTGCCAGTAGGGACAGGGGGCATAGCACCGGGGAGCTGTTTTTT. Its translation: CASRDRGHSTGELFF.

The chain combines TRBV4-1 with TRBJ2-3; 8 bases map to TRBD2. This CDR3 comprises 17 residues. From germline, CDR1 is MGHRA and CDR2 YSYEKL. V shed 2 bases, J shed 1 base, and the junction held 8 bases outside the gene matches. CDR3 sequence reads: CASSQNLGSGGTDTQYF. The CDR3 DNA reads as TGCGCCAGCAGCCAAAACCTCGGTAGCGGGGGCACAGATACGCAGTATTTT.

The CDR3 DNA is TGCAGCGTTGAAGATCCCCAGGGGGCGCGGATTTCCTCCTACAATGAGCAGTTCTTC. Translating it yields CSVEDPQGARISSYNEQFF. The genes are TRBV29-1 and TRBJ2-1; 8 bases align to TRBD1. The CDR3 is 19 amino acids. J was trimmed by 0 bases and V by 0 bases; bases with no gene match: 13. Germline CDR1 SQVTM, CDR2 ANQGSEA.

Only one count was recorded for this clone. The rearrangement joins TRBV19 to TRBJ2-2, with TRBD1 identical over 7 bases. Germline lookup yields CDR1 LNHDA and CDR2 SQIVND (reference sequence). This CDR3 comprises 18 residues. Trimming at V came to 11 bases and at J to 0 bases, leaving 18 bases not matched to a gene. This CDR3 is CAYKLSPGTETNTGELFF. Here the CDR3 DNA reads TGTGCCTACAAATTAAGCCCCGGGACAGAGACGAACACCGGGGAGCTGTTTTTT. Full variable domain (outside the CDR3, taken from reference TRBV19 and TRBJ2-2): DGGITQSPKYLFRKEGQNVTLSCEQNLNHDAMYWYRQDPGQGLRLIYYSQIVNDFQKGDIAEGYSVSREKKESFPLTVTSAQKNPTAFYLCAYKLSPGTETNTGELFFGEGSRLTVL.

The J gene is TRBJ1-4, the V gene TRBV28; the D is unclear. The CDR3 length is 12 residues. V lost 6 bases and J 2 bases, leaving 4 bases between the germline ends. The V gene's germline CDR1 is MDHEN and CDR2 SYDVKM. CDR3 residues: CASRSTNEKLFF. In nucleotides, the CDR3 is TGTGCCAGCAGGAGTACTAATGAAAAACTGTTTTTT.

The rearrangement joins TRBV14 to TRBJ2-3; D gene uncertain. The CDR3 is 11 amino acids. V lost 6 bases and J lost 6, with 7 bases in between. The V gene's germline CDR1 is SGHDN and CDR2 FVKESK. The CDR3 nucleotides read TGTGCCAGCAGGGGATTGGATACGCAGTATTTT. Amino acid sequence: CASRGLDTQYF.

This chain joins TRBV4-1 and TRBJ2-1, with D possibly called TRBD1 or TRBD2 (5 bases each). The germline CDR1 and CDR2 sequences are MGHRA and YSYEKL. The CDR3 spans 16 residues. V lost 8 bases and J 4 bases, leaving 21 bases between the germline ends. The CDR3 protein is CASRRVGQGVYNEQFF. In DNA form, the CDR3 reads TGCGCCAGCCGCCGGGTAGGGCAGGGAGTTTACAATGAGCAGTTCTTC.

The V gene is TRBV28, the J gene TRBJ2-1, with 7 nucleotides matching TRBD1. V was clipped by 5 bases and J by 2 bases; unmatched bases: 6. CDR3 size: 15 residues. The germline CDR1 and CDR2 sequences are MDHEN and SYDVKM. The CDR3 loop is CASSKRDRAYNEQFF. The CDR3 nucleotides are TGTGCCAGCAGTAAAAGGGACAGAGCCTACAATGAGCAGTTCTTC.

In regard to this clone: At one of its ends the junction is not consistent with the germline gene, which may arise from a read error. J is TRBJ1-2 and V is TRBV28, with a tentative D call TRBD1 (6 bases). The CDR3 runs to 13 residues. Germline CDR1 MDHEN, CDR2 SYDVKM. The CDR3 nucleotides are TGTGCCAGCAGAGATAATCCCCAGGGGCGTTTACTTTTC. Translation: CASRDNPQGRLLF.

This clone was observed a handful of times. The chain has TRBV21-1 and TRBJ2-7; the DNA was not compared with TRBD1, the D call given in the table. TRBV21-1 is tagged as a pseudogene. This CDR3 has 14 residues. CDR3 DNA: TGTGCCAGCAGCCTCCGACAGATAACCTACGAGCAGTACTTC. This codes for CASSLRQITYEQYF.

The chain employs TRBV10-2 and TRBJ2-3, with D unresolved. CDR1 and CDR2 from the germline V gene are WSHSY and SAAADI. This CDR3 spans 12 amino acids. Trimming shortened V by 4 bases and J by 1 base, and 3 bases separated the two germline ends. The CDR3 bases are TGCGCCAGCAGTGGGGGCACAGATACGCAGTATTTT. This sequence encodes CASSGGTDTQYF.

This clone was recorded once. This chain uses TRBV9 with TRBJ1-3; D is unresolved. Between the trimmed V and J ends, which lost 2 bases and 0 bases, there was a span of 12 bases. Germline lookup yields CDR1 SGDLS and CDR2 YYNGEE. The CDR3 length is 16 residues. The CDR3 sequence is CASSVSIGDSGNTIYF. The DNA for the CDR3 is TGTGCCAGCAGCGTTAGTATCGGGGACTCTGGAAACACCATATATTTT. Combining the CDR3 with reference TRBV9 and TRBJ1-3 gives the whole variable domain DSGVTQTPKHLITATGQRVTLRCSPRSGDLSVYWYQQSLDQGLQFLIQYYNGEERAKGNILERFSAQQFPDLHSELNLSSLELGDSALYFCASSVSIGDSGNTIYFGEGSWLTVV.

This clone showed up just once. In nucleotides, the CDR3 is TGCAGCGTTGAAAGGGACAGGGGATTTTCCGGCTACACCTTC. It encodes CSVERDRGFSGYTF. The chain joins TRBV29-1 to TRBJ1-2; 10 bases agree with TRBD1. Germline assignment: CDR1 SQVTM and CDR2 ANQGSEA. J lost 8 bases, V lost 2 bases, and 8 bases had no gene match. The CDR3 spans 14 residues.

V usage is TRBV19 and J usage is TRBJ2-7; D perhaps matches TRBD1 (6 bases). The CDR3 length is 16 residues. Trimming removed 2 bases at V and 0 bases at J, with 14 bases between. The germline V gene encodes CDR1 LNHDA and CDR2 SQIVND (reference sequence). The CDR3 region has the DNA TGTGCCAGTAGTATAACTCCGGGCAGGGGCTCCTACGAGCAGTACTTC. Its translation: CASSITPGRGSYEQYF.

The CDR3 loop reads CASSQDYEGQGREGQFF. For the CDR3, the DNA is TGTGCCAGCAGCCAAGATTACGAAGGACAGGGTCGGGAAGGGCAGTTCTTC. V usage is TRBV4-2 and J usage is TRBJ2-1, with 8 positions matching TRBD1. The CDR3 is 17 residues long. In germline, CDR1 is LGHNA, CDR2 YNFKEQ. With V trimmed by 0 bases and J by 12 bases, 16 bases remained unmatched.